The next 12 T cell receptor beta chains were all read from a single sample in a study of blood T cell repertoires in COVID-19. Some clones are missing from TCRdb's copy, which holds only in-frame ones; the method was immunoSEQ multiplex PCR. This table has approximately 190,000 clones, roughly four fifths appearing once. The material sequenced was peripheral blood. These receptor sequences come from a woman aged 40 to 50 with acute or convalescent COVID-19.

This clone was counted once. The CDR3 reads CASSMFSPHTTWLGNTIYF. CDR3 nucleotide sequence: TGTGCCAGTAGTATGTTTTCGCCCCACACAACGTGGCTTGGAAACACCATATATTTT. The rearrangement links TRBV19 to TRBJ1-3, with D unclear. Germline V lookup: CDR1 LNHDA, CDR2 SQIVND (reference sequence). Trimming removed 3 bases at V and 3 bases at J, with 24 bases between. CDR3 size: 19 residues.

The gene calls are TRBV10-3 and TRBJ1-3, with D possibly being TRBD1 (5 bases). The CDR3 is 16 amino acids. Trimming removed 3 bases from V and 8 bases from J, with 20 bases in between. Germline V gives CDR1 ENHRY, CDR2 SYGVKD. DNA for the CDR3: TGTGCCATCAGTGATGTGTATCTGGGGAGGGGACACACCATATATTTT. Protein product: CAISDVYLGRGHTIYF.

The chain links TRBV9 to TRBJ2-7; 9 bases are shared with TRBD2. V shed 0 bases and J 2 bases; nucleotides not matched to a gene: 3. Germline V CDR1 and CDR2: SGDLS, YYNGEE. This CDR3 contains 15 residues. CDR3 DNA: TGTGCCAGCAGCGTAGGCGGGGGGGTCCCCTACGAGCAGTACTTC. This codes for CASSVGGGVPYEQYF.

The chain has TRBV30 and TRBJ2-4; weak D call: TRBD1 (5 bases). The CDR3 contains 17 residues. Germline V CDR1 and CDR2: GTSNPN, SVGIG (reference sequence). V was clipped by 4 bases and J by 0 bases, with 19 bases between them. CDR3 coding DNA: TGTGCCTGGAAACGGCAGGGCGCCCATTTAGCCAAAAACATTCAGTACTTC. As protein: CAWKRQGAHLAKNIQYF.

The CDR3 sequence is CSLQRDRAYNEQFF. CDR3 nucleotide sequence: TGCAGCCTTCAACGGGACAGGGCTTATAATGAGCAGTTCTTC. This chain links TRBV29-1 with TRBJ2-1; 9 nucleotides agree with TRBD1. The CDR3 is made up of 14 amino acids. CDR1 is SQVTM, CDR2 ANQGSEA, per germline. V was pared by 8 bases and J by 7 bases, with 12 bases of the junction left unmatched.

This chain connects TRBV5-1 to TRBJ2-7; weak D call: TRBD1 (6 bases). V gave up 3 bases and J gave up 3 bases, with 13 bases separating them. The CDR3 extends over 14 amino acids. Germline CDR1 reads SGHRS; CDR2 reads YFSETQ. The CDR3 reads CASSYGGRVYEQYF. DNA of the CDR3: TGCGCCAGCAGCTATGGGGGCCGGGTCTACGAGCAGTACTTC.

This sequence joins TRBV7-6 and TRBJ2-4; 10 nucleotides align to TRBD2. CDR1 and CDR2 from the germline V gene are SGHVS and FNYEAQ. J gave up 2 bases and V 5 bases, and 12 bases lay outside the gene matches. The CDR3 sequence is 18 residues long. CDR3 coding DNA: TGTGCCAGCAGCATCGAGCCCCCTAGCGGGGGCTCCAAAAACATTCAGTACTTC. It translates to CASSIEPPSGGSKNIQYF.

V and J are TRBV19 and TRBJ1-1; D ambiguous. Germline-derived CDR1 and CDR2 are LNHDA and SQIVND (reference sequence). V gave up 7 bases and J gave up 6 bases, with 24 bases separating them. This CDR3 contains 16 residues. The CDR3 DNA is TGTGCCAGTAACATGTATGGAGATGAGACCTCATCTGAAGCTTTCTTT. This encodes CASNMYGDETSSEAFF. Looking up the rest from reference TRBV19 and TRBJ1-1 gives the full variable domain: DGGITQSPKYLFRKEGQNVTLSCEQNLNHDAMYWYRQDPGQGLRLIYYSQIVNDFQKGDIAEGYSVSREKKESFPLTVTSAQKNPTAFYLCASNMYGDETSSEAFFGQGTRLTVV.

The chain couples TRBV18 to TRBJ1-6, with TRBD1 matching 7 bases. With V trimmed by 3 bases and J by 7 bases, 9 bases remained unmatched. This CDR3 comprises 16 residues. Germline CDR1 is KGHSH and CDR2 is LQKENI. In nucleotides, the CDR3 is TGTGCCAGCTCACCTTACTCGGACAGGAGGAATTCACCCCTCCACTTT. Encoded protein: CASSPYSDRRNSPLHF. The full variable domain, rest sourced from reference TRBV18 and TRBJ1-6, is NAGVMQNPRHLVRRRGQEARLRCSPMKGHSHVYWYRQLPEEGLKFMVYLQKENIIDESGMPKERFSAEFPKEGPSILRIQQVVRGDSAAYFCASSPYSDRRNSPLHFGNGTRLTVT.

This clone was seen many times. Other DNA sequences in the same sample also yield this CDR3. The gene calls are TRBV24-1 and TRBJ2-1; D uncertain. Germline loops: CDR1 KGHDR, CDR2 SFDVKD. This CDR3 region has 13 residues. The germline V and J ends were trimmed by 4 bases and 3 bases, with 6 bases remaining between them. CDR3 protein: CATSDRHYNEQFF. For the CDR3, the DNA is TGTGCCACCAGTGACCGACACTACAATGAGCAGTTCTTC.

The chain couples TRBV6-1 to TRBJ1-5; a possible D gene is TRBD1 (5 bases). The CDR3 covers 16 residues. Germline CDR1 reads MNHNS; CDR2 reads SASEGT. V lost 2 bases, J lost 1 base, and 12 bases lay in between. CDR3 nucleotide sequence: TGTGCCAGCAGTGAACTCGGGGGAGGGAGCAATCAGCCCCAGCATTTT. Its protein product is CASSELGGGSNQPQHF.

This clone appeared a single time. The V call is TRBV7-6, the J call TRBJ1-6; unclear D gene. CDR1 and CDR2 from the germline V gene are SGHVS and FNYEAQ. V dropped 5 bases and J dropped 7 bases, with 12 bases sitting between them. CDR3 length: 14 residues. CDR3 DNA sequence: TGTGCCAGCAGCCAGATTGGCAGAAATTCACCCCTCCACTTT. It encodes CASSQIGRNSPLHF.